The 8 T cell receptor beta chains below all came from one sample that was sequenced in a study of T cell responses to AZD1222 COVID-19 vaccine (dated by TCRdb to about 2021). The library was prepared using the immunoSEQ multiplex PCR assay. This immuneACCESS table, as held by TCRdb, lists in-frame sequences with V and J called but not all clones. Of the missing ones, under half trace to an unresolved V gene in checked studies; the others have no known cause. The sample includes about 190,000 clones, with approximately 91% observed a single time. The ten largest clonotypes hold roughly 0.98% of the sample. The time point label of this sample denotes: baseline before first vaccination. The sequencing here drew on peripheral blood, taken on day 0 of AZD1222 vaccination. Receptor source: an adult in good health.

The chain uses TRBV19 and TRBJ1-3; D is undetermined. CDR1 and CDR2 from the germline V gene are LNHDA and SQIVND (reference sequence). V gave up 0 bases and J gave up 0 bases, with 18 bases separating them. The CDR3 is 19 amino acids. CDR3: CASSIDLYPSANSGNTIYF. The CDR3 nucleotides read TGTGCCAGTAGTATAGATCTATATCCCAGCGCAAACTCTGGAAACACCATATATTTT.

This chain connects TRBV11-3 to TRBJ2-3, with 8 nucleotides matching TRBD2. The CDR3 loop spans 15 amino acids. Unmatched junction bases numbered 5, after V lost 3 bases and J lost 3 bases. CDR1 SGHNT and CDR2 YENEEA come from the germline V gene. The CDR3 region is CASSFTGGATDTQYF. CDR3 DNA sequence: TGTGCCAGCAGCTTCACCGGGGGGGCAACAGATACGCAGTATTTT. Full variable domain (outside the CDR3, taken from reference TRBV11-3 and TRBJ2-3): EAGVVQSPRYKIIEKKQPVAFWCNPISGHNTLYWYLQNLGQGPELLIRYENEEAVDDSQLPKDRFSAERLKGVDSTLKIQPAELGDSAVYLCASSFTGGATDTQYFGPGTRLTVL.

This clone showed up just once. The CDR3 protein is CASSKYRDAGGGPQHF. CDR3 coding DNA: TGTGCCAGTAGTAAATACCGGGACGCAGGAGGAGGGCCCCAGCATTTT. The J gene is TRBJ1-5, the V gene TRBV19; maybe TRBD1 (5 bases). The CDR3 is made up of 16 amino acids. CDR1 and CDR2 (germline): LNHDA, SQIVND (reference sequence). Trimming shortened V by 4 bases and J by 9 bases, and 22 bases separated the two germline ends. Drawing the rest from reference TRBV19 and TRBJ1-5, the complete variable domain is DGGITQSPKYLFRKEGQNVTLSCEQNLNHDAMYWYRQDPGQGLRLIYYSQIVNDFQKGDIAEGYSVSREKKESFPLTVTSAQKNPTAFYLCASSKYRDAGGGPQHFGDGTRLSIL.

This chain connects TRBV29-1 to TRBJ2-7, with 11 bases aligning to TRBD1. CDR1 and CDR2 from the germline V gene are SQVTM and ANQGSEA. Losses at the gene ends were 3 bases for V and 5 bases for J; bases not matched to a gene: 6. The CDR3 is made up of 14 amino acids. DNA for the CDR3: TGCAGCGTTGAGGGTGGACAGGGGGCGGACGAGCAGTACTTC. The encoded protein is CSVEGGQGADEQYF.

This chain links TRBV6-5 with TRBJ2-7; D perhaps matches TRBD2 (6 bases). The germline gives CDR1 MNHEY, CDR2 SVGAGI. V was shortened by 5 bases and J by 4 bases, with 15 bases between the two germline ends. The CDR3 spans 14 residues. The CDR3 loop reads CASSLLGGEYEQYF. DNA for the CDR3: TGTGCCAGCAGTCTCCTGGGGGGTGAGTACGAGCAGTACTTC.

The chain couples TRBV19 to TRBJ2-7; 10 positions agree with TRBD1. CDR3 length equals 16 residues. Per germline, CDR1 LNHDA and CDR2 SQIVND (reference sequence). V shed 4 bases, J shed 4 bases, and the junction held 10 bases outside the gene matches. CDR3 residues: CASSKRDRGNKYEQYF. The CDR3 coding sequence is TGTGCCAGTAGTAAACGGGACAGGGGAAATAAGTACGAGCAGTACTTC. The whole variable domain, remainder taken from reference TRBV19 and TRBJ2-7, is DGGITQSPKYLFRKEGQNVTLSCEQNLNHDAMYWYRQDPGQGLRLIYYSQIVNDFQKGDIAEGYSVSREKKESFPLTVTSAQKNPTAFYLCASSKRDRGNKYEQYFGPGTRLTVT.

V usage is TRBV5-1 and J usage is TRBJ1-6; TRBD1 matches 8 bases. V was pared by 4 bases and J by 0 bases, with 6 bases of the junction left unmatched. This CDR3 region has 17 residues. CDR1 and CDR2 (germline): SGHRS, YFSETQ. The DNA of the CDR3 is TGCGCCAGCAGCCCCGGACAGGGCGGCTCCTATAATTCACCCCTCCACTTT. This translates into CASSPGQGGSYNSPLHF.

The chain links TRBV5-5 to TRBJ1-5; 8 bases are shared with TRBD1. The CDR3 runs to 15 residues. V was pared by 5 bases and J by 3 bases, with 7 bases of the junction left unmatched. Germline CDR1 reads SGHKS; CDR2 reads YYEKEE (reference sequence). Written as DNA, the CDR3 is TGTGCCAGCAGTCCGACAGGGGACTTCAATCAGCCCCAGCATTTT. It codes for CASSPTGDFNQPQHF.